Following are 9 T cell receptor beta chains from one sample sequenced in a study of T cell repertoires in cytomegalovirus infection. A single record per CDR3 protein comes from TCRdb applying MiXCR to the reads. The sample yields approximately 500,000 distinct CDR3 sequences, approximately 11% seen once. Sequences were obtained from PBMCs. The receptors come from a human donor in good health (CMV status not recorded). Some clones in this sample may be carry-over from other donors' samples.

There are many counts of this clonotype. The genes are TRBV3-1 and TRBJ1-2; 7 nucleotides line up with TRBD1. V was clipped by 4 bases and J by 2 bases; unmatched bases: 1. Germline loops: CDR1 LGHDT, CDR2 YNNKEL (reference sequence). The CDR3 contains 13 residues. The CDR3 loop is CASSRGQNYGYTF. Written as DNA, the CDR3 is TGTGCCAGCAGCCGGGGACAGAACTATGGCTACACCTTC.

This clonotype came up many times. This sequence joins TRBV6-6 and TRBJ2-2; D remains unclear. The V and J ends lost 5 bases and 5 bases respectively, with 9 bases between them. CDR3 length equals 13 residues. In germline, CDR1 is MNHNY, CDR2 SVGAGI (reference sequence). CDR3 sequence (DNA): TGTGCCAGCAGTCCCCTGTTGACCGGGGAGCTGTTTTTT. Its protein product is CASSPLLTGELFF.

Concerning this clonotype itself: It may be a read error: a sequence one base away is much more abundant. The chain employs TRBV19 and TRBJ1-2, with D perhaps TRBD1 (5 bases). The CDR3 runs to 14 residues. V lost 3 bases and J 4 bases, leaving 12 bases between the germline ends. Germline V CDR1 and CDR2: LNHDA, SQIVND (reference sequence). The CDR3 region has the DNA TGTGCCAGTAGTATGGGGGGGACTCTCTATGGCTACACCTTC. Translation: CASSMGGTLYGYTF.

Many counts were recorded for this clonotype. This chain connects TRBV7-8 to TRBJ1-6; 7 positions agree with TRBD1. The junction had 20 bases not matched to a gene; V was cut back by 6 bases and J by 9 bases. Germline CDR1 reads SGHVS; CDR2 reads FQNEAQ. CDR3 size: 18 residues. The CDR3, as DNA: TGTGCCAGCAGTCCGGACAGGATTATTGGGATATCCCTTTCACCCCTCCACTTT. Translation gives CASSPDRIIGISLSPLHF.

With respect to this clonotype: A read error is possible here, since a much larger clone lies one base away. The chain employs TRBV12-3 or TRBV12-4 and TRBJ2-1, with 12 bases identical to TRBD2. The CDR3 covers 17 residues. CDR3 amino acids: CAGRPLSSSGGVDEQFF. The CDR3 region has the DNA TGTGCCGGCAGGCCACTTTCTTCTAGCGGGGGGGTGGATGAGCAGTTCTTC.

To note about this clonotype: A much larger clone lies a single base off, so this may be a read error. V gene TRBV2 combines with J gene TRBJ2-1; D might be TRBD1 or TRBD2, each matching 5 bases. The CDR3 is 14 amino acids. CDR1 and CDR2 from the germline V gene are SNHLY and FYNNEI. V was cut by 5 bases and J by 6 bases, with 14 bases left in between. The chain's CDR3 is CASSRSEGCNEQFF. The CDR3 DNA follows: TGTGCCAGCAGTAGAAGTGAGGGGTGCAATGAGCAGTTCTTC.

This clonotype has at least ten counts. The chain combines TRBV7-2 with TRBJ2-5; 8 bases align to TRBD2. CDR3 length: 14 amino acids. The trim removed 2 bases at V and 7 bases at J, leaving 6 bases unmatched. CDR1 SGHTA and CDR2 FQGNSA come from the germline V gene. CDR3 DNA sequence: TGTGCCAGCAGCTTAAGTAGGAGCGGGGGGACCCAGTACTTC. This encodes CASSLSRSGGTQYF. The variable domain in full, completed from reference TRBV7-2 and TRBJ2-5, reads GAGVSQSPSNKVTEKGKDVELRCDPISGHTALYWYRQSLGQGLEFLIYFQGNSAPDKSGLPSDRFSAERTGGSVSTLTIQRTQQEDSAVYLCASSLSRSGGTQYFGPGTRLLVL.

The chain recombines TRBV19 with TRBJ2-3, with D possibly being TRBD2 (5 bases). V lost 6 bases to trimming and J lost 0 bases, with 13 bases between them. The CDR3 extends over 15 amino acids. CDR1 is LNHDA and CDR2 is SQIVND in the germline V gene (reference sequence). The CDR3 reads CASSRTGVSTDTQYF. The CDR3 DNA reads TGTGCCAGTAGCAGGACTGGGGTTAGCACAGATACGCAGTATTTT.

This clonotype was observed many times. The gene calls are TRBV12-3 or TRBV12-4 and TRBJ2-1, with 11 nucleotides matching TRBD1. Unmatched junction bases numbered 4, after V lost 3 bases and J lost 3 bases. The length of the CDR3 is 16 residues. CDR3 amino acids: CASSFSGTGGYNEQFF. CDR3 DNA sequence: TGTGCCAGCAGTTTTTCCGGGACAGGGGGCTACAATGAGCAGTTCTTC.